This passage covers 9 T cell receptor beta chains from one sample sequenced in a study of cytomegalovirus exposure and HLA in healthy donors. Clones were sequenced by immunoSEQ multiplex PCR, and TCRdb holds only the in-frame ones, with some missing. The profile covers approximately 200,000 clones, with under 95% appearing a single time and about 0.95% taken by the ten largest. The sequenced sample consisted of PBMCs. The receptors shown here come from a woman between 18 and 29 years old in good health and CMV-seronegative.

The genes are TRBV5-8 and TRBJ1-2; tentatively, D is TRBD1 (6 bases). V dropped 1 base and J dropped 4 bases, with 20 bases sitting between them. The CDR3 loop spans 17 amino acids. The germline gives CDR1 SGHTS, CDR2 YDEGEE. The CDR3 sequence: CASSLSFKDSPIYGYTF. CDR3 sequence (DNA): TGTGCCAGCAGCTTGTCATTCAAGGACAGCCCAATCTATGGCTACACCTTC.

The CDR3 region is CARRIGQGSSYEQYF. CDR3 in DNA: TGTGCCAGAAGGATAGGACAGGGAAGCTCCTACGAGCAGTACTTC. The V gene is TRBV5-3, the J gene TRBJ2-7; the match to TRBD1 covers 8 bases. TRBV5-3 is an ORF, and what it does is uncertain. J lost 0 bases, V lost 5 bases, and 7 bases had no gene match. CDR3 length: 15 residues.

The chain uses TRBV11-2 and TRBJ1-4, with a possible D match to TRBD1 (6 bases). Trimming removed 3 bases from V and 3 bases from J, with 14 bases in between. This CDR3 region has 16 residues. Germline V lookup: CDR1 SGHAT, CDR2 FQNNGV. CDR3 DNA sequence: TGTGCCAGCAGCTTGATACAGGGAATTTCTAATGAAAAACTGTTTTTT. This gives the protein CASSLIQGISNEKLFF.

The chain combines TRBV19 with TRBJ1-3; D perhaps matches TRBD1 (6 bases). Germline V gene sequence: CDR1 LNHDA, CDR2 SQIVND (reference sequence). With 0 bases removed from V and 4 bases from J, the gap between germline ends came to 10 bases. The CDR3 spans 15 residues. The CDR3 nucleotides read TGTGCCAGTAGTATAGAACAGGGTGAAGGAAACACCATATATTTT. Its protein is CASSIEQGEGNTIYF.

The chain uses TRBV11-2 and TRBJ1-5, with D perhaps matching TRBD1 (5 bases). Germline V gene lookup returns CDR1 SGHAT and CDR2 FQNNGV. The V end was cut by 1 base, the J end by 5 bases, with 15 bases between. CDR3 length equals 16 residues. The CDR3 sequence: CASSLVSGYEDQPQHF. Written as DNA, the CDR3 is TGTGCCAGCAGCTTAGTTTCAGGGTATGAAGATCAGCCCCAGCATTTT.

The J gene is TRBJ2-1, the V gene TRBV9; 7 bases agree with TRBD2. The CDR3 contains 17 residues. V trimming: 0 bases; J trimming: 0 bases; junction bases outside the gene matches: 6. Germline V gene sequence: CDR1 SGDLS, CDR2 YYNGEE. CDR3 sequence (DNA): TGTGCCAGCAGCGTAGCCCCAGCGGGAAACTCCTACAATGAGCAGTTCTTC. Translating it yields CASSVAPAGNSYNEQFF.

The chain has TRBV4-1 and TRBJ2-1; TRBD2 aligns across 10 bases. CDR1 is MGHRA, CDR2 YSYEKL, per germline. This CDR3 spans 17 amino acids. With 1 base clipped from V and 8 bases from J, the junction kept 11 bases outside the gene matches. The CDR3 is CASSQGPGTSVGDEQFF. The CDR3 coding sequence is TGCGCCAGCAGCCAAGGACCCGGGACTAGCGTCGGGGATGAGCAGTTCTTC.

The chain links TRBV5-1 to TRBJ1-1; weak D call: TRBD1 (5 bases). The ends were cut back, 0 bases at V and 1 base at J, with 7 bases in the middle. This CDR3 contains 14 residues. CDR1 is SGHRS, CDR2 YFSETQ, per germline. The CDR3 reads CASSLVQGNTEAFF. CDR3 nucleotides: TGCGCCAGCAGCTTGGTTCAGGGGAACACTGAAGCTTTCTTT.

The chain carries TRBV11-2 and TRBJ1-2; D unresolved. V lost 1 base, J lost 3 bases, and 6 bases lay in between. Germline V gives CDR1 SGHAT, CDR2 FQNNGV. The CDR3 consists of 13 residues. The chain's CDR3 is CASSLGAYYGYTF. Written as DNA, the CDR3 is TGTGCCAGCAGCTTAGGGGCGTACTATGGCTACACCTTC. The full variable domain, in which reference TRBV11-2 and TRBJ1-2 provide the parts outside the CDR3, is EAGVAQSPRYKIIEKRQSVAFWCNPISGHATLYWYQQILGQGPKLLIQFQNNGVVDDSQLPKDRFSAERLKGVDSTLKIQPAKLEDSAVYLCASSLGAYYGYTFGSGTRLTVV.